These 17 T cell receptor beta chains were all obtained from the same sample, sequenced in a study of T cells in Graves' hyperthyroidism and ophthalmopathy. RNA transcripts served as the template for amplifying TCR beta CDR3 regions. In the first-round RT-PCR of the TCR CDR3, the HTBI primer set was used. TCRdb recomputed calls from the multiplex PCR reads with MiXCR, one row per CDR3 protein. This repertoire shows about 53,000 distinct CDR3 sequences, 40% to 55% found once; its top ten account for 12%. Sequenced: blood. Receptors were obtained from a young woman with Graves' ophthalmopathy.

The chain recombines TRBV20-1 with TRBJ1-1; perhaps TRBD1 as D (5 bases). From germline, CDR1 is DFQATT and CDR2 SNEGSKA (reference sequence). CDR3 size: 12 residues. The CDR3 is CSDTPWGTEAFF. DNA of the CDR3: TGCAGCGACACACCCTGGGGGACTGAAGCTTTCTTT.

This clonotype was counted at least ten times. The genes are TRBV11-2 and TRBJ1-6; no reliable D call. The ends were cut back, 1 base at V and 4 bases at J, with 8 bases in the middle. CDR1 is SGHAT, CDR2 FQNNGV, per germline. CDR3 length equals 15 residues. The chain's CDR3 is CASSLAPGYNSPLHF. CDR3 coding DNA: TGTGCCAGCAGCTTAGCGCCGGGATATAATTCACCCCTCCACTTT.

This clonotype was seen many times. For the CDR3, the DNA is TGTGCCACCGGACCGGCCGGCGGGAAGCGGGGGTCCCACGAGCAGTACTTC. Residues: CATGPAGGKRGSHEQYF. V and J are TRBV28 and TRBJ2-7; 8 positions agree with TRBD2. V shed 10 bases and J 5 bases; nucleotides not matched to a gene: 22. CDR3 size: 17 residues. The germline CDR1 and CDR2 sequences are MDHEN and SYDVKM.

The chain carries TRBV30 and TRBJ1-1; 7 bases align to TRBD1. The CDR3 spans 12 residues. The germline gives CDR1 GTSNPN, CDR2 SVGIG (reference sequence). The V and J ends lost 4 bases and 7 bases, in that order; junction bases with no gene match: 6. The CDR3 DNA reads as TGTGCCTGGACAGGGGGAGGAGGTGAAGCTTTCTTT. Its protein is CAWTGGGGEAFF.

Ten or more counts support this clonotype. The chain recombines TRBV5-8 with TRBJ2-3; D may be TRBD2 (6 bases). Germline V CDR1 and CDR2: SGHTS, YDEGEE. The CDR3 totals 17 residues. Trimming took off 4 bases at V and 4 bases at J, with 22 bases between the two ends. CDR3 coding DNA: TGTGCCAGCAGCAAGGGCTTAGCGGTCGGGTCGGCAGATACGCAGTATTTT. This encodes CASSKGLAVGSADTQYF.

This clonotype came up many times. The rearrangement joins TRBV2 to TRBJ1-4, with D uncertain. Trimming left V 9 bases short and J 5 bases short, with 10 bases between. CDR3 length equals 12 residues. Germline V gives CDR1 SNHLY, CDR2 FYNNEI. Written as DNA, the CDR3 is TGTGCCAGACAGCGGGGAAATGAAAAACTGTTTTTT. Protein product: CARQRGNEKLFF. Full variable domain (missing parts from reference TRBV2 and TRBJ1-4): EPEVTQTPSHQVTQMGQEVILRCVPISNHLYFYWYRQILGQKVEFLVSFYNNEISEKSEIFDDQFSVERPDGSNFTLKIRSTKLEDSAMYFCARQRGNEKLFFGSGTQLSVL.

Note on this clonotype: This clone may be a read error of a much larger clone one base away. The V gene is TRBV20-1, the J gene TRBJ2-5; 9 bases line up with TRBD1. The CDR3 is made up of 12 amino acids. Germline CDR1 and CDR2: DFQATT and SNEGSKA (reference sequence). The CDR3: CSSTDRGETKCF. The CDR3 DNA reads TGCAGTTCTACCGACAGGGGGGAGACCAAGTGCTTC.

The V and J genes are TRBV6-4 and TRBJ1-3, with 7 bases fitting TRBD1. The CDR3 has 15 amino acids. The germline CDR1 and CDR2 sequences are MRHNA and SNTAGT. V shed 6 bases, J shed 7 bases, and the junction held 12 bases outside the gene matches. CDR3 sequence reads: CASSQKGQVFNTIYF. The CDR3 DNA reads TGTGCCAGCAGCCAGAAAGGACAGGTCTTTAACACCATATATTTT.

This clonotype was observed at least ten times. A read error may explain this, as a much larger clone is one base away. V and J are TRBV9 and TRBJ2-3; D might be TRBD1 (5 bases). Looked up from germline, CDR1 is SGDLS and CDR2 is YYNGEE. The CDR3 length is 12 residues. Here the CDR3 reads CASSPLTGTQYF. The CDR3 nucleotides are TGTGCCAGCAGCCCTCTCACAGGTACGCAGTATTTT.

This chain connects TRBV24-1 to TRBJ2-5; possibly TRBD1 for D (5 bases). The CDR3 runs 14 residues. V was trimmed by 5 bases and J by 7 bases, leaving 16 bases between them. Germline V gives CDR1 KGHDR, CDR2 SFDVKD. The CDR3 DNA is TGTGCCACCAGTGGCACAGGACGAGAGTGGACCCAGTACTTC. Protein: CATSGTGREWTQYF.

This clonotype was counted at least ten times. This rearrangement joins TRBV27 to TRBJ2-5, with 12 bases matching TRBD1. With 5 bases clipped from V and 5 bases from J, the junction kept 6 bases outside the gene matches. CDR3 size: 15 residues. CDR1 is MNHEY, CDR2 SMNVEV, per germline (reference sequence). CDR3 DNA sequence: TGTGCCAGCAGTAAAGGGACAGGGGGCGCTGAGACCCAGTACTTC. The encoded protein is CASSKGTGGAETQYF.

Comment on this clonotype: A read error is possible here, since a much larger clone lies one base away. V and J are TRBV28 and TRBJ1-5; the D gene is possibly TRBD1 (6 bases). Germline lookup yields CDR1 MDHEN and CDR2 SYDVKM. The CDR3 is 15 amino acids. Trimming stripped 7 bases from V and 3 bases from J, with 16 bases between. This chain's CDR3 is CASIGFRQVNQPQHF. The CDR3 nucleotides read TGTGCCAGCATAGGATTCCGACAGGTCAATCAGCCCCAGCATTTT.

Regarding this clonotype: Lacking the conserved final phenylalanine or tryptophan, this CDR3 likely reflects a read error. It is unclear where the CDR3 begins or ends on the DNA, so no DNA is shown, and the CDR3 is as TCRdb lists it. The genes are TRBV4-1 and TRBJ1-6. The CDR3 spans 9 amino acids, including both terminal residues. CDR1 and CDR2 (germline): MGHRA, YSYEKL. CDR3 sequence reads: CASSQESRS.

This clonotype showed up many times. CDR3 nucleotide sequence: TGTGCCAGTAGTATCGGAAGGGGCAATCAGCCCCAGCATTTT. Amino acids: CASSIGRGNQPQHF. The chain is built from TRBV19 and TRBJ1-5; no reliable D call. The germline gives CDR1 LNHDA, CDR2 SQIVND (reference sequence). The ends were cut back, 3 bases at V and 2 bases at J, with 8 bases in the middle. The CDR3 sequence is 14 residues long.

The table lists this clonotype with many counts. V is TRBV5-6 and J is TRBJ2-3, with D maybe TRBD2 (7 bases). The ends were cut back, 2 bases at V and 0 bases at J, with 13 bases in the middle. This CDR3 region has 16 residues. CDR1 is SGHDT, CDR2 YYEEEE, per germline. Here the CDR3 reads CASSFAGGGSTDTQYF. CDR3 in DNA: TGTGCCAGCAGCTTCGCGGGCGGGGGCAGCACAGATACGCAGTATTTT. The complete variable domain, with remaining parts taken from reference TRBV5-6 and TRBJ2-3, reads DAGVTQSPTHLIKTRGQQVTLRCSPKSGHDTVSWYQQALGQGPQFIFQYYEEEERQRGNFPDRFSGHQFPNYSSELNVNALLLGDSALYLCASSFAGGGSTDTQYFGPGTRLTVL.

The chain is built from TRBV7-3 and TRBJ2-1; no clear D. The CDR3 length is 14 residues. Per germline, CDR1 SGHTA and CDR2 FQGTGA. The V end was cut by 5 bases, the J end by 9 bases, with 17 bases between. This CDR3 is CASSLLGPNTEQFF. The CDR3 bases are TGTGCCAGCAGCCTCTTAGGGCCGAACACTGAGCAGTTCTTC.

This chain uses TRBV20-1 with TRBJ2-7; TRBD2 aligns across 8 bases. Unmatched junction bases numbered 17, after V lost 4 bases and J lost 6 bases. The CDR3 contains 16 residues. Looked up from germline, CDR1 is DFQATT and CDR2 is SNEGSKA (reference sequence). The CDR3 region is CSANSPAGGSLREQYF. The DNA for the CDR3 is TGCAGTGCTAATTCTCCCGCGGGAGGTTCCTTACGCGAGCAGTACTTC.